These 17 T cell receptor beta chains originate from one sample sequenced in a study of neoadjuvant anti-PD-1 for oral cavity cancer. Generated by immunoSEQ multiplex PCR, the TCRdb table keeps only in-frame clones and is missing some. The table lists over 10,000 clones, about 60% of them singletons. The starting material was tumor tissue, obtained before nivolumab (anti-PD-1) treatment. All receptors come from a person aged 35-80 years with oral cavity squamous cell carcinoma.

This clone has a single count. The junction departs from germline at one end; a sequencing error may be responsible. The V call is TRBV7-2, the J call TRBJ2-5, with D possibly TRBD2 on 6 matching bases. This CDR3 has 13 amino acids. The V gene's germline CDR1 is SGHTA and CDR2 FQGNSA. CDR3 bases: TGTGCCAGCAGTTTAGCGGTACAAGAGACCCAGTACTTC. Translation: CASSLAVQETQYF.

The rearrangement uses TRBV11-2 and TRBJ1-1, with unresolved D. Germline CDR1 is SGHAT and CDR2 is FQNNGV. There are 11 residues in the CDR3. V lost 0 bases and J lost 8, with 4 bases in between. The CDR3 nucleotides are TGTGCCAGCAGCTTAGAGTACGAAGCTTTCTTT. It is translated as CASSLEYEAFF.

V and J are TRBV30 and TRBJ2-3, with 9 bases that match TRBD2. The J segment lost 2 bases and the V segment lost 1 base, leaving 1 base of the junction unmatched. CDR3 length: 14 residues. Per the germline V gene, CDR1 is GTSNPN and CDR2 is SVGIG (reference sequence). The CDR3 reads CAWSGLAATDTQYF. DNA of the CDR3: TGTGCCTGGAGTGGACTAGCGGCCACAGATACGCAGTATTTT.

The V and J genes are TRBV7-2 and TRBJ1-2; 10 positions match TRBD1. CDR3 size: 16 residues. The V gene end was trimmed by 2 bases and the J gene end by 2 bases; junction bases not matched to a gene: 5. Germline V gene data show CDR1 as SGHTA and CDR2 as FQGNSA. This CDR3 is CASSLSTGGANYGYTF. In DNA form, the CDR3 reads TGTGCCAGCAGCTTATCGACAGGGGGCGCAAACTATGGCTACACCTTC. The complete variable domain, with remaining parts taken from reference TRBV7-2 and TRBJ1-2, reads GAGVSQSPSNKVTEKGKDVELRCDPISGHTALYWYRQSLGQGLEFLIYFQGNSAPDKSGLPSDRFSAERTGGSVSTLTIQRTQQEDSAVYLCASSLSTGGANYGYTFGSGTRLTVV.

This chain uses TRBV4-2 with TRBJ2-5, with D unresolved. CDR1 and CDR2 from the germline V gene are LGHNA and YNFKEQ. V lost 1 base and J 1 base, leaving 7 bases between the germline ends. This CDR3 comprises 14 residues. The CDR3 here is CASSQGHFQETQYF. For the CDR3, the DNA is TGTGCCAGCAGCCAAGGGCACTTCCAAGAGACCCAGTACTTC.

This clone was detected only a few times. The chain joins TRBV7-6 to TRBJ2-1; tentatively, D is TRBD1 (6 bases). This CDR3 contains 15 residues. In germline, CDR1 is SGHVS, CDR2 FNYEAQ. Between the trimmed V and J ends, which lost 5 bases and 9 bases, there was a span of 20 bases. CDR3 sequence: CASSAPTGRVPEQFF. The DNA for the CDR3 is TGTGCCAGCAGCGCTCCGACAGGACGGGTCCCTGAGCAGTTCTTC.

V and J are TRBV28 and TRBJ2-7, with D maybe TRBD2 (6 bases). The CDR3 sequence is 16 residues long. Trimming took off 5 bases at V and 6 bases at J, with 23 bases between the two ends. The germline CDR1 and CDR2 sequences are MDHEN and SYDVKM. The CDR3 DNA reads as TGTGCCAGCAGTCCGACGACCGGGCTCATGGGGGGCGAGCAGTACTTC. Translation gives CASSPTTGLMGGEQYF.

This clone occurred a few times. The rearrangement links TRBV10-3 to TRBJ2-5; D not certain. Germline V gives CDR1 ENHRY, CDR2 SYGVKD. The CDR3 totals 13 residues. V dropped 5 bases and J dropped 2 bases, with 9 bases sitting between them. This chain's CDR3 is CAISPQLQETQYF. CDR3 nucleotide sequence: TGTGCCATCAGTCCACAATTGCAAGAGACCCAGTACTTC.

The chain is built from TRBV4-1 and TRBJ1-1; tentatively, D is TRBD1 (6 bases). Germline values: CDR1 MGHRA, CDR2 YSYEKL. The CDR3 runs to 16 residues. V shed 3 bases and J shed 1 base, with 15 bases lying between them. In DNA form, the CDR3 reads TGCGCCAGCAGCCAGGATACGGGACATACGAACACTGAAGCTTTCTTT. Translated, it gives CASSQDTGHTNTEAFF.

The rearrangement joins TRBV6-6 to TRBJ2-1; the D is unclear. The V gene's germline CDR1 is MNHNY and CDR2 SVGAGI (reference sequence). The length of the CDR3 is 12 residues. V was cut by 5 bases and J by 6 bases, with 8 bases left in between. The CDR3 sequence: CASSPRTNEQFF. The CDR3 nucleotides are TGTGCCAGCAGTCCCCGGACCAATGAGCAGTTCTTC.

The chain recombines TRBV4-1 with TRBJ2-7; 11 bases map to TRBD2. The germline CDR1 and CDR2 sequences are MGHRA and YSYEKL. The trim removed 1 base at V and 2 bases at J, leaving 4 bases unmatched. CDR3 length: 16 amino acids. The CDR3 reads CASSQATSGSPYEQYF. DNA for the CDR3: TGCGCCAGCAGCCAAGCCACTAGCGGGAGTCCCTACGAGCAGTACTTC.

V gene TRBV27 combines with J gene TRBJ1-5; D might be TRBD1 (5 bases). V lost 4 bases to trimming and J lost 8 bases, with 12 bases between them. Germline values: CDR1 MNHEY, CDR2 SMNVEV (reference sequence). The CDR3 extends over 13 amino acids. CDR3 region: CASSWRGEEPQHF. The CDR3 nucleotides read TGTGCCAGCAGTTGGCGGGGCGAAGAGCCCCAGCATTTT.

The table lists this clone with a few counts. V is TRBV5-4 and J is TRBJ1-2; 9 nucleotides agree with TRBD1. There are 14 residues in the CDR3. The V gene end was trimmed by 1 base and the J gene end by 8 bases; junction bases not matched to a gene: 6. Germline CDR1 SGHNT, CDR2 YYREEE (reference sequence). CDR3 residues: CASSLQQGAEGYTF. The CDR3 bases are TGTGCCAGCAGCTTGCAACAGGGGGCTGAGGGCTACACCTTC. Supplemented by reference TRBV5-4 and TRBJ1-2, the full variable domain reads ETGVTQSPTHLIKTRGQQVTLRCSSQSGHNTVSWYQQALGQGPQFIFQYYREEENGRGNFPPRFSGLQFPNYSSELNVNALELDDSALYLCASSLQQGAEGYTFGSGTRLTVV.

The rearrangement links TRBV6-1 to TRBJ2-7, with D possibly TRBD1 on 6 matching bases. The CDR3 is 12 amino acids. Germline V gene lookup returns CDR1 MNHNS and CDR2 SASEGT. V was shortened by 7 bases and J by 6 bases, with 13 bases between the two germline ends. The CDR3 reads CASTVVGGEQYF. The CDR3 DNA reads as TGTGCCAGCACTGTAGTAGGGGGCGAGCAGTACTTC.

This clone was found a few times. V usage is TRBV5-6 and J usage is TRBJ2-2; D may correspond to TRBD1 or TRBD2 (5 bases each). The CDR3 length is 16 residues. V was trimmed by 2 bases and J by 1 base, leaving 12 bases between them. CDR1 and CDR2 (germline): SGHDT, YYEEEE. For the CDR3, the DNA is TGTGCCAGCAGCTTTGAGGGGCACTTGAACACCGGGGAGCTGTTTTTT. Protein product: CASSFEGHLNTGELFF.

The chain carries TRBV19 and TRBJ2-2; 7 bases line up with TRBD1. Germline values: CDR1 LNHDA, CDR2 SQIVND (reference sequence). The CDR3 covers 13 residues. With 5 bases clipped from V and 4 bases from J, the junction kept 1 base outside the gene matches. The CDR3 is CASSPGGTGELFF. DNA for the CDR3: TGTGCCAGTAGTCCAGGGGGCACCGGGGAGCTGTTTTTT.

The chain uses TRBV5-1 and TRBJ2-7; 7 nucleotides agree with TRBD2. CDR3 length equals 15 residues. Germline V gives CDR1 SGHRS, CDR2 YFSETQ. V gave up 6 bases and J gave up 3 bases; unmatched junction bases: 12. The CDR3 reads CASTWGGTELYEQYF. DNA for the CDR3: TGCGCCAGCACCTGGGGAGGGACGGAGCTCTACGAGCAGTACTTC.